This entry features one TCR beta chain sequence. Libraries were prepared by immunoSEQ multiplex PCR; TCRdb keeps only in-frame clonotypes and omits some of them. The sample comprises just under 150,000 clones, roughly 82% of which are singletons, and 4.8% rests with the top ten. The CDR3 loop spans 15 amino acids. Germline CDR1 and CDR2: SGHNT and YENEEA. J lost 1 base, V lost 5 bases, and 8 bases had no gene match. These data belong to a study of blood T cell repertoires in COVID-19. For the study at large: T cells, B-cell-depleted T cells, or PBMCs provided the cDNA or gDNA that served as material.

The sequence derives from a human donor in a cohort sampled during active COVID-19. The sequenced sample was peripheral blood. The chain employs TRBV11-3 and TRBJ2-7, with 7 bases identical to TRBD1. The CDR3: CASSNRTGVSYEQYF. The CDR3 DNA reads as TGTGCCAGCAGCAACCGGACAGGCGTTTCCTACGAGCAGTACTTC.